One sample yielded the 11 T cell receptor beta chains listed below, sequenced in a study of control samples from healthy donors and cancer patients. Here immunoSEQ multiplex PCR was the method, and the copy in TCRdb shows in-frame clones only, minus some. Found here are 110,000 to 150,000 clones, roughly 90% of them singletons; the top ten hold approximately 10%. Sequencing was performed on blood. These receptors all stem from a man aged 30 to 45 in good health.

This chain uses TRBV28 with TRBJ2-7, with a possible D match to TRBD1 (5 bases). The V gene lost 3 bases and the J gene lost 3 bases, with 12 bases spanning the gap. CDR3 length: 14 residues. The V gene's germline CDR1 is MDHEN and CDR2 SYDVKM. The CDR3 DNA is TGTGCCAGCAGTTTGCTAGGGGCGCGCTACGAGCAGTACTTC. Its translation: CASSLLGARYEQYF.

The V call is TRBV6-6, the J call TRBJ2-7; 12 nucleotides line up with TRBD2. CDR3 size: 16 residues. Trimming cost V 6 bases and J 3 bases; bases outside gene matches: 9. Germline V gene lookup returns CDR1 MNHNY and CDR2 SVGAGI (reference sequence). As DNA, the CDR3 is TGTGCCAGCAGGGACAGGACTAGCGGGACGATCTACGAGCAGTACTTC. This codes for CASRDRTSGTIYEQYF.

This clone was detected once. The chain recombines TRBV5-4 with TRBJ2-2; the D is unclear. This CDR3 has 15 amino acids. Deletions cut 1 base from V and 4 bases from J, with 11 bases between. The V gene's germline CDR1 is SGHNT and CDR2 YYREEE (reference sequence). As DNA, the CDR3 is TGTGCCAGCAGCTTGTCGGGTGAGCCCACCGGGGAGCTGTTTTTT. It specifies CASSLSGEPTGELFF.

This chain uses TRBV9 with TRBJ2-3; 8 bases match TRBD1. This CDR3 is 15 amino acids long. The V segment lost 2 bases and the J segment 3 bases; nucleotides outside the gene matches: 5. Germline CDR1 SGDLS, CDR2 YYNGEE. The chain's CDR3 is CASSVTQGATDTQYF. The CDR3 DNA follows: TGTGCCAGCAGCGTTACTCAGGGGGCTACAGATACGCAGTATTTT.

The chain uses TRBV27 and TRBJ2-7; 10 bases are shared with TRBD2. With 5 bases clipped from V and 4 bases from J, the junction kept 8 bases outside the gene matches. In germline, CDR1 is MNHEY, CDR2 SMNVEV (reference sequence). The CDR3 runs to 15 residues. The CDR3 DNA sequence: TGTGCCAGCAGTCCTAGCGGGAGTATAGGTTACGAGCAGTACTTC. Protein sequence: CASSPSGSIGYEQYF.

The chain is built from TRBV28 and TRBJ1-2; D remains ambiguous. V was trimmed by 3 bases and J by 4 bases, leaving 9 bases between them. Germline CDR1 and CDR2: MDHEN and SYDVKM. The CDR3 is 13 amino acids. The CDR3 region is CASSFGPTYGYTF. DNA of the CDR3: TGTGCCAGCAGTTTCGGTCCCACCTATGGCTACACCTTC.

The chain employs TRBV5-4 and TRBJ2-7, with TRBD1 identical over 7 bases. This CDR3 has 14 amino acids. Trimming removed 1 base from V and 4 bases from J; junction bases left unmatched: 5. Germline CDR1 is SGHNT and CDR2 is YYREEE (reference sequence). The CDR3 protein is CASSLKGASYEQYF. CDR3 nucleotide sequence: TGTGCCAGCAGCTTGAAGGGGGCGTCTTACGAGCAGTACTTC.

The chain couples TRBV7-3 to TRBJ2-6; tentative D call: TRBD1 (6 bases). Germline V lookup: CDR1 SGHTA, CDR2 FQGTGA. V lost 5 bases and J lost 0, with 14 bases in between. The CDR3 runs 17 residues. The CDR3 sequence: CASSLEIRGSGANVLTF. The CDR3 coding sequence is TGTGCCAGCAGCCTGGAGATCAGGGGCTCTGGGGCCAACGTCCTGACTTTC.

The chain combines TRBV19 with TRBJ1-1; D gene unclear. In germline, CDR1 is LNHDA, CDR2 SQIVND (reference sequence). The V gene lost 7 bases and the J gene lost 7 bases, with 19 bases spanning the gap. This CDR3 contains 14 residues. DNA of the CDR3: TGTGCCAGTACTCCCCTAATGACACAATTTGAAGCTTTCTTT. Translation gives CASTPLMTQFEAFF.

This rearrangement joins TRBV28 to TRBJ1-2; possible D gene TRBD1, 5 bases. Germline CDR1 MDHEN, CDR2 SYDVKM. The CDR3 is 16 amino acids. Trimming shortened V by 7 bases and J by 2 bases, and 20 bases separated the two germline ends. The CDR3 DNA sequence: TGTGCCAGCAATCTTAACCCGGGGCGCGGGAACTATGGCTACACCTTC. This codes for CASNLNPGRGNYGYTF.

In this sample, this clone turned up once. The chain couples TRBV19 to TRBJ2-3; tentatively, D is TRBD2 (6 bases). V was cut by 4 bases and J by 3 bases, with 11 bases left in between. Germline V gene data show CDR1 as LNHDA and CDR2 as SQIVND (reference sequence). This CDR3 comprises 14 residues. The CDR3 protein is CASSRAGLTDTQYF. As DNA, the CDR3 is TGTGCCAGTAGTAGGGCGGGGCTGACAGATACGCAGTATTTT.